This T cell receptor (beta chain) was recovered during a study of T cell changes during pregnancy in multiple sclerosis. Assay: immunoSEQ multiplex PCR; the TCRdb copy retains only in-frame clones and omits some. The sample comprises tens of thousands of clones, about 94% of which are singletons, and 2.8% rests with the top ten. The CDR3 sequence is 17 residues long. Germline CDR1 and CDR2: LGHNA and YSLEER. The V and J ends lost 3 bases and 8 bases, in that order; junction bases with no gene match: 11. The rearrangement joins TRBV4-3 to TRBJ1-6; 9 bases fit TRBD1. Sequenced here: peripheral blood, sampled in the third trimester of pregnancy. The TCR was taken from a female donor in good health, enrolled as a control in a pregnancy study. The CDR3 nucleotides are TGCGCCAGCAGCCAGGACGTACCGGGACAGGGTGATTCACCCCTCCACTTT. As protein: CASSQDVPGQGDSPLHF.